This T cell receptor (beta chain) was profiled in a study of cytomegalovirus exposure and HLA in healthy donors (TCRdb year 2017). About the investigation overall: According to an earlier analysis of 550 to 750 of the donors, about 179 million T cells yielded approximately 120 million unique TCR beta sequences and less than 300 Gb of sequence data. An early release covering roughly 640 HLA-typed donors comprised approximately 290 gigabases of sequencing data and approximately 80 million unique TCR sequences. Of the roughly 400 genotyped donors, approximately 80% fell in the genetic ancestry cluster associated with self-reported Caucasian donors. The study aimed to test whether signatures of past pathogen exposure could be identified by cataloging public T cell receptors. The T cell repertoires of several hundred subjects were profiled by immunosequencing and related to cytomegalovirus serostatus. A separate validation cohort of more than 100 different subjects was used in addition to the approximately 700-subject first cohort. The study combined high-throughput TCR immunosequencing, statistical association of individual TCRs with disease status, and machine learning to predict cytomegalovirus infection status. To study patterns of TCR occurrence, a later analysis re-analyzed previously published TCR beta repertoires from under 750 donors and added high-resolution HLA genotyping. In the later analysis, no new phenotypic data were used to find candidate immune exposures; instead, reliance was placed on TCR beta sequences and their occurrence across donors. To decide whether each TCR beta V gene segment behaved as functional or pseudogenic, an earlier analysis of some 580 of the donors relied on high-throughput TCR beta sequencing. Alongside the repertoire data, information on donor age, sex, ethnicity and CMV serostatus was compiled. In a later genetic analysis, genome-wide SNP genotypes for about three fifths of the roughly 670 donors were used, and that subset was treated as a discovery cohort. Every discovery cohort repertoire had been produced on one sequencing platform. Both class I and class II loci were covered by HLA typing, at four-digit resolution. The number of donors typed differed by locus, with about 629-640 for A, B, C, DRB1 and DQB1, roughly 520 for DQA1, 600 to 610 for DPA1, and 400 to 490 for DPB1. Because of strong linkage in the cohort, roughly five DR-DQ haplotypes were treated as single units for association and clustering. On average, about 240,000 unique TCR beta nucleotide sequences were sequenced per donor among a few hundred genotyped donors of the cohort, with roughly a sixth of those sequences being non-productive.

Library creation used the immunoSEQ multiplex PCR assay. The multiplex PCR relied on a mix of 60 forward primers for TCR Vbeta segments and 13 reverse primers for TCR Jbeta segments. Amplification of the CDR3 region of rearranged TCR beta genes was performed with a multiplex PCR assay on genomic DNA. The amplified TCR beta libraries were sequenced on the Illumina HiSeq System as 87-base-pair reads. Per the authors' processing: A later analysis counted tens of millions of unique TCR beta chains across the 666 repertoires, and 9.5 million to 11 million of these chains were shared by at least two donors. To remove PCR and sequencing errors, raw reads were error-corrected and collapsed into unique sequences using a nearest-neighbor algorithm that merged closely related sequences. Alignment of CDR3 sequences to IMGT reference sequences was used to assign V, D and J gene segments. Each retained sequence needed at least a six-nucleotide match to both a V gene segment and a J gene segment. A rearrangement was called productive if the CDR3 had no stop codons and remained in frame with V and J, and every other rearrangement was called non-productive. Following IMGT convention, CDR3 was defined as the stretch from the second conserved V-encoded cysteine up to the conserved J-encoded phenylalanine. The earlier analysis of roughly 590 of the donors excluded sequences that lacked an unambiguous match to a single V gene segment. In an earlier analysis of approximately 550 of the donors, V segments were called functional above 56.7% productive rearrangements and were called segregating when the between-donor standard deviation exceeded 5%. A statistical classification framework was built to diagnose cytomegalovirus status from the catalog of TCR beta chain sequences. In a later analysis, TCR nucleotide sequences were compared against IMGT/GENE-DB human TR gene sequences so that V and J genes could be assigned. Using the TCRdist pipeline, a later analysis assigned CDR3 sequences along with most-parsimonious VDJ recombination scenarios. A later analysis defined each TCR beta chain by its CDR3 amino acid sequence plus V-gene family, and excluded reads lacking a unique V-gene family. As a way to deal with suspected cross-contamination and a sequencing artifact, a later analysis dropped 450 to 700 nucleotide sequences that were highly shared and had low generation probability. In a later analysis, a clonal expansion index for each public chain was calculated from normalized within-repertoire ranks of inferred template counts. In a later analysis, generation probabilities were computed with a VDJ recombination model fitted to out-of-frame rearrangements, and the resulting probabilities were checked against IGoR. Hypergeometric tests were used in a later analysis to score TCR-TCR, TCR-HLA and TCR-CMV co-occurrence, with a repertoire-size bias correction applied to the TCR pairs. In a later analysis, false discovery rates were estimated by permuting HLA or CMV assignments 20 times. In a later analysis, co-occurring TCRs were grouped using DBSCAN, with TCRdist sequence similarity added in when clustering inside HLA-allele-positive subsets. Co-occurrence clustering excluded repertoires with fewer than 30,000 or more than 120,000 public chains, plus five with anomalous nucleotide sharing. This is the immuneACCESS table as TCRdb keeps it, with only in-frame sequences that have V and J called. A part of the clones is gone; compared with another copy, unresolved V genes explain less than half, and the rest is unexplained. The DNA was the basis for D and trimming; V, J and clone size are from that table. This sample holds 100,000 to 150,000 clones; around 80% were observed only once. The top ten constitute less than 15% of the sample.

The cohort comprised more than 550 healthy bone marrow donors. At the time of sampling, every cohort member was nominally healthy, though immune exposures that went unrecorded were likely present. The donor was CMV seropositive and was included in the group of approximately 300 seropositive cohort members. Each donor provided a peripheral blood sample, and peripheral blood mononuclear cells were used for TCR beta sequencing. The Qiagen DNeasy Blood Extraction Kit was used to extract genomic DNA from the blood cell samples. A word on this clone: Its specific antigen is unknown. Per-base quality was not reported, and no clone a single base away is much larger than it.

Beyond this particular receptor, the publication reports: The presence/absence analyses assumed that sequencing depth was roughly uniform across donors, and that assumption may not be true. A later genetic analysis reported fewer N-insertions in productive TCRs among donors in an Asian-associated ancestry cluster than the roughly 690-donor mean. An association between a missense DCLRE1C variant and V-gene and J-gene trimming of TCR beta chains was found in a later genetic analysis and replicated in an independent cohort. Correlated functional status among segregating V segments might be attributable to linkage disequilibrium, but an unknown experimental factor could not be ruled out. Some IMGT-functional V segments, including TRBV6-2 and TRBV6-3, could not be distinguished by the 87-base-pair reads and were therefore excluded. A later analysis associated 15,000 to 20,000 TCR beta sequences with specific HLA alleles at a false discovery rate of 0.05. When HLA alleles, especially DR and DQ, strongly co-occurred, attributing TCR associations to individual alleles was difficult. CMV serostatus was the only immune exposure information available for the cohort. Most CMV-associated TCR beta chains appeared to be HLA-restricted in a later analysis, and the HLA associations seemed to be driven largely by CMV exposure. In a later analysis, the rate of TCR association differed among HLA loci, with DRB1 alleles having the most associated TCRs and HLA-C alleles having the fewest. The study listed 170 or so TCR beta chains as associated with cytomegalovirus. The earlier analysis of 587 of the donors excluded over 15 rarely observed V segments, including chromosome 9 orphons, because counts were too low. It was suggested by the authors that the approach could potentially be generalized to other disease states and immunological phenotypes. A cluster of highly shared sequence variants was judged likely to be a technical artifact of the sequencing pipeline. This cohort had only TCR beta chains sequenced, and the lack of alpha or paired-chain data limited which features could be detected. Three of the identified cytomegalovirus-associated TCR beta chains were confirmed in vitro to be specific for cytomegalovirus antigens. Cytomegalovirus status was reported to be diagnosed by the classifier with high specificity and sensitivity in both the original and validation cohorts. In a later analysis, HLA-associated TCR beta chains were found to be more clonally expanded and to have lower generation probabilities than equally common non-associated chains. A further reported finding was that TCR beta sequences accurately predicted the HLA-A and HLA-B alleles for most subjects in the first cohort. HLA typing was unavailable for some donors at each locus, so association tests used only the typed subset. Across donors, most TCR sequences were observed very rarely, whereas some public TCRs were present in many individuals. Several of the top co-occurrence clusters appeared to be linked to parvovirus B19, influenza, CMV and Epstein-Barr virus, according to a later analysis. Broadly in line with IMGT annotations, most TCR beta V segments showed up in productive rearrangements about 90% or about 30% of the time in an earlier analysis of several hundred of the donors.

The cysteine opens and the phenylalanine closes a CDR3 of 13 amino acids. The DNA shown is the 39-base CDR3, in frame from base 1. V is pruned by 7 bases and J by 4 bases, leaving 5 bases of the junction without a gene match. From the germline V gene, CDR1 is WSHSY and CDR2 is SAAADI. The receptor was isolated from a woman aged 55-69 years in good health and CMV-seropositive. Material: PBMCs. The V and J segments used are TRBV10-2 and TRBJ1-2, with 8 bases aligning to TRBD1. The DNA sequence reads TGCGCCAGCATAGGACAGGGAGCCTATGGCTACACCTTC. Translated, it gives CASIGQGAYGYTF.